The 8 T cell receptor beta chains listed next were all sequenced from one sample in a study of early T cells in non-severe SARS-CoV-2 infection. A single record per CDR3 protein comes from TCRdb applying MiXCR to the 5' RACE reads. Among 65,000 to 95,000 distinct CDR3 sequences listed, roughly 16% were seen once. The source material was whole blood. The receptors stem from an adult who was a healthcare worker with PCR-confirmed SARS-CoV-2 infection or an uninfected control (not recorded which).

This CDR3 is CASSRDRFSGNTIYF. The CDR3 DNA sequence: TGTGCCAGCTCACGGGACAGGTTCTCTGGAAACACCATATATTTT. The chain has TRBV2 and TRBJ1-3; 8 bases agree with TRBD1. Germline V gene data show CDR1 as SNHLY and CDR2 as FYNNEI. This CDR3 spans 15 amino acids. J gave up 0 bases and V 8 bases, and 6 bases lay outside the gene matches.

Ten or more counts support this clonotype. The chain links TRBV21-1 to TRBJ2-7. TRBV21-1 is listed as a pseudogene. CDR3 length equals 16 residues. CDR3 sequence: CASSKVRMSWTYEQYF. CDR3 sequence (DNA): TGTGCCAGCAGCAAAGTGAGGATGTCGTGGACCTACGAGCAGTACTTC.

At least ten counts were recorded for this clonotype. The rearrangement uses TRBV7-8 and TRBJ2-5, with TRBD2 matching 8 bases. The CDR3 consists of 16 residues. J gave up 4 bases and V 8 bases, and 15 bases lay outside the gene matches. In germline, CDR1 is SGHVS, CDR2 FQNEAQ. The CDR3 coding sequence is TGTGCCAGCTCCCTAGCGGGCAAGGGGCCTGGAGAGACCCAGTACTTC. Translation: CASSLAGKGPGETQYF. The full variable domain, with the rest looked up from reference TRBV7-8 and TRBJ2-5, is GAGVSQSPRYKVAKRGQDVALRCDPISGHVSLFWYQQALGQGPEFLTYFQNEAQLDKSGLPSDRFFAERPEGSVSTLKIQRTQQEDSAVYLCASSLAGKGPGETQYFGPGTRLLVL.

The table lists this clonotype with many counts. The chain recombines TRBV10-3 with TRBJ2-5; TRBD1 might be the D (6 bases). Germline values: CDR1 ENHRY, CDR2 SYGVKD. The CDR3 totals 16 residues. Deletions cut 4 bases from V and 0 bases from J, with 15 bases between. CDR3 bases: TGTGCCATCAGTGTGGCTGGGACACAAGACCAAGAGACCCAGTACTTC. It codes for CAISVAGTQDQETQYF.

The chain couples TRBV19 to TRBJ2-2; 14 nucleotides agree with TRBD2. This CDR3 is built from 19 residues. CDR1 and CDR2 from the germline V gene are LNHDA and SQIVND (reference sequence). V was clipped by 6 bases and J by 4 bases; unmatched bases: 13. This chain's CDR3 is CASSPIGLAGGRGTGELFF. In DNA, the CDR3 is TGTGCCAGTAGCCCCATCGGACTAGCGGGAGGAAGGGGCACCGGGGAGCTGTTTTTT.

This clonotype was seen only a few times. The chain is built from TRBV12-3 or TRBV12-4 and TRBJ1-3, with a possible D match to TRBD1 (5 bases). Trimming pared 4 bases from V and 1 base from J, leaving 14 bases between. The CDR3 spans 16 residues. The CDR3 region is CASSSAWDGSGNTIYF. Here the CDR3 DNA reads TGTGCCAGCAGTTCAGCCTGGGACGGATCTGGAAACACCATATATTTT.

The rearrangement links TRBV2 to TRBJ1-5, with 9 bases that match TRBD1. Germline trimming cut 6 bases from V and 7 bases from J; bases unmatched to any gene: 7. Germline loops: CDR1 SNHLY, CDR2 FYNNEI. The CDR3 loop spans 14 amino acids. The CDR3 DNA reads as TGTGCCAGCAGGGGGGACAGGGAACGACAGCCCCAGCATTTT. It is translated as CASRGDRERQPQHF.

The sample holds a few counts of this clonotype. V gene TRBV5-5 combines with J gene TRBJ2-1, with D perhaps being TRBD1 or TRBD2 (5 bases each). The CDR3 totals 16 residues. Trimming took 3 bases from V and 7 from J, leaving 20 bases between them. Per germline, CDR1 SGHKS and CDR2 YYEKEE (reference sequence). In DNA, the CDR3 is TGTGCCAGCAGCTCGATATTCCGGGACGGTGTAAATGAGCAGTTCTTC. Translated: CASSSIFRDGVNEQFF. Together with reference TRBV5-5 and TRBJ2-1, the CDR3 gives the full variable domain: DAGVTQSPTHLIKTRGQQVTLRCSPISGHKSVSWYQQVLGQGPQFIFQYYEKEERGRGNFPDRFSARQFPNYSSELNVNALLLGDSALYLCASSSIFRDGVNEQFFGPGTRLTVL.